One and the same sample provided the 20 T cell receptor gamma chains below, sequenced in a study of gamma-delta chains in newborns, infants, children. TCRdb made new clone calls on the reads using CATT. The profile covers roughly 500 gamma-chain clones, with roughly 50% appearing a single time and under 60% taken by the ten largest. The sample comprised blood. These receptor sequences come from a child who was a newborn, infant or young child, either healthy, febrile or measles-vaccinated (not recorded which).

Concerning this clone itself: This could be a read error, since a much larger clone is one nucleotide away. The chain uses TRGV8 and TRGJ1 or TRGJ2. The J gene, left out of TCRdb, was set here by checking the DNA against germline. CDR3 length: 12 residues. Germline V gene sequence: CDR1 VENAVY, CDR2 YDSYNSRV. CDR3 sequence: CATWENNYKKLF. CDR3 bases: TGTGCCACCTGGGAGAATAATTATAAGAAACTCTTT.

Sample share makes this clone large (0.1 to 1%). The chain uses TRGV9 and TRGJP. The J gene, missing from TCRdb, was assigned here through DNA to germline matching. J was trimmed by 9 bases and V by 0 bases; bases with no gene match: 5. CDR1 and CDR2 from the germline V gene are GITISATS and ISYDGTV (reference sequence). The CDR3 spans 16 residues. CDR3 sequence: CALWEVRGLGKKIKVF. CDR3 nucleotides: TGTGCCTTGTGGGAGGTGCGCGGGTTGGGCAAAAAAATCAAGGTATTT.

The chain carries TRGV3 and TRGJ1 or TRGJ2. Here the J gene was assigned by germline matching of the DNA, as TCRdb has none. Unmatched junction bases numbered 5, after V lost 3 bases and J lost 12 bases. CDR1 VTNTFY and CDR2 YDVSTARD come from the germline V gene (reference sequence). The CDR3 runs to 10 residues. CDR3 loop: CATWDDAKLF. CDR3 nucleotides: TGTGCCACCTGGGACGACGCGAAACTCTTT.

This clone is large. The sample holds other DNA sequences that translate to the same CDR3. V is TRGV9 and J is TRGJP. TCRdb is silent on the J gene; assignment here came from matching the DNA to germline. V shed 0 bases and J 7 bases; nucleotides not matched to a gene: 3. The CDR3 is 16 residues long. Germline lookup yields CDR1 GITISATS and CDR2 ISYDGTV (reference sequence). The CDR3 DNA sequence: TGTGCCTTGTGGGAGGTGCGGGAGTTGGGCAAAAAAATCAAGGTATTT. As protein: CALWEVRELGKKIKVF.

This clone was found once. Given a far larger clone just one base away, this is likely a sequencing read error. Other DNA sequences of this sample code for an identical CDR3. This CDR3 is CATWDRNYKKLF. The CDR3 DNA sequence: TGCGCCACCTGGGATAGAAATTATAAGAAACTCTTT. The chain employs TRGV8 and TRGJ1 or TRGJ2. The J gene comes from matching the DNA to germline here; TCRdb lacks it. Germline-derived CDR1 and CDR2 are VENAVY and YDSYNSRV. The CDR3 covers 12 residues.

This clone was observed a single time. With a much larger clone just one base away, this may be a read error. The sample has other DNA sequences that encode this CDR3 too. This chain links TRGV4 with TRGJ1 or TRGJ2. Since TCRdb gives no J gene, matching the DNA to germline was used here to assign it. CDR3 length: 14 amino acids. Germline CDR1 reads EGSTGY; CDR2 reads YDSYTSSV. V lost 1 base, J lost 1 base, and 4 bases stayed unmatched. The CDR3 DNA follows: TGTGCCACCTGGGATGGTACCAATTATTATAAGAAACTCTTT. Its protein is CATWDGTNYYKKLF.

By share of the sample, this clone is large (0.1 to 1%). Other DNA sequences of this sample code for an identical CDR3. Here the CDR3 DNA reads TGTGCCACCTGGGATGGCACCAATTATTATAAGAAACTCTTT. It specifies CATWDGTNYYKKLF. The chain couples TRGV4 to TRGJ1 or TRGJ2. No J gene was available from TCRdb, and it was assigned here by a germline match of the DNA. Germline CDR1 reads EGSTGY; CDR2 reads YDSYTSSV. Trimming removed 1 base from V and 1 base from J; junction bases left unmatched: 4. This CDR3 is built from 14 residues.

Of note for this clone: Just one base apart from a much larger clone, this may be a read error. This CDR3 is CASCYYKKLF. The DNA of the CDR3 is TGTGCCTCCTGTTATTATAAGAAACTCTTT. This sequence joins TRGV2 and TRGJ1 or TRGJ2. TCRdb records no J gene; here it was assigned by comparing the DNA to germline. The CDR3 has 10 amino acids. Germline V gives CDR1 EGSNGY, CDR2 YDSYNSKV.

By sample fraction, this clone is large (0.1 to 1%). The chain has TRGV9 and TRGJP. Germline V lookup: CDR1 GITISATS, CDR2 ISYDGTV (reference sequence). The CDR3 has 15 residues. V dropped 5 bases and J dropped 4; count of bases not matched to a gene: 2. CDR3 sequence: CALWGQELGKKIKVF. Here the CDR3 DNA reads TGTGCCTTGTGGGGTCAAGAGTTGGGCAAAAAAATCAAGGTATTT.

This clone is judged large. The chain recombines TRGV4 with TRGJ1 or TRGJ2. J lost 2 bases, V lost 3 bases, and 1 base had no gene match. The length of the CDR3 is 12 residues. Germline V gene lookup returns CDR1 EGSTGY and CDR2 YDSYTSSV. CDR3 nucleotide sequence: TGTGCCACCTGGGATTATTATTATAAGAAACTCTTT. Its protein product is CATWDYYYKKLF.

This clone is categorized as large. Other DNA sequences in this sample translate to the same CDR3. This sequence joins TRGV9 and TRGJP. TCRdb supplies no J gene; here it was assigned by aligning the nucleotide sequence to germline. This CDR3 has 17 residues. The germline V gene encodes CDR1 GITISATS and CDR2 ISYDGTV (reference sequence). Trimming at V came to 0 bases and at J to 6 bases, leaving 5 bases not matched to a gene. The CDR3 coding sequence is TGTGCCTTGTGGGAGGTGCTTGGAGAGTTGGGCAAAAAAATCAAGGTATTT. Protein: CALWEVLGELGKKIKVF.

With regard to this clone: A read error is possible here, since a much larger clone lies one base away. J is TRGJ1 or TRGJ2 and V is TRGV9. The J gene was not available in TCRdb and was assigned here by matching the DNA to germline segments. This CDR3 is 13 amino acids long. Germline V CDR1 and CDR2: GITISATS, ISYDGTV (reference sequence). The CDR3 sequence is CASWEVLYYKKLF. DNA for the CDR3: TGTGCCTCGTGGGAGGTGCTTTATTATAAGAAACTCTTT.

In its sample, this clone was seen a few times. The chain combines TRGV9 with TRGJP. TCRdb supplies no J gene; here it was assigned by aligning the nucleotide sequence to germline. V dropped 3 bases and J dropped 8; count of bases not matched to a gene: 7. Germline CDR1 and CDR2: GITISATS and ISYDGTV (reference sequence). CDR3 length: 16 residues. The CDR3 sequence is CALWEPQKLGKKIKVF. As DNA, the CDR3 is TGTGCCTTGTGGGAGCCCCAGAAGTTGGGCAAAAAAATCAAGGTATTT.

The rearrangement uses TRGV4 and TRGJ1 or TRGJ2. No J segment appears in TCRdb, so it was assigned here by matching the sequence to germline. The CDR3 loop spans 12 amino acids. Germline V gene data show CDR1 as EGSTGY and CDR2 as YDSYTSSV. Losses at the gene ends were 1 base for V and 6 bases for J; bases not matched to a gene: 3. The CDR3 nucleotides are TGTGCCACCTGGGATGGACCTTATAAGAAACTCTTT. It is translated as CATWDGPYKKLF.

Worth noting for this clone: A junction end diverges from the germline sequence, so it may reflect a read error. Here the CDR3 DNA reads TGTGCCTCGTGGGAGGCGCCCCAAGAGTTGGGCAAAAAAATCAAGGTATTT. It codes for CASWEAPQELGKKIKVF. The rearrangement uses TRGV9 and TRGJP. The J gene was not available in TCRdb and was assigned here by matching the DNA to germline segments. This CDR3 region has 17 residues. Germline lookup yields CDR1 GITISATS and CDR2 ISYDGTV (reference sequence).

This clone is hyperexpanded within its sample. Other DNA sequences from this sample encode an identical CDR3 as well. The chain carries TRGV9 and TRGJP. No J segment appears in TCRdb, so it was assigned here by matching the sequence to germline. The V segment lost 0 bases and the J segment 7 bases; nucleotides outside the gene matches: 3. Germline CDR1 and CDR2: GITISATS and ISYDGTV (reference sequence). The CDR3 has 16 residues. The CDR3 DNA reads as TGTGCCTTGTGGGAGGTGAGGGAGTTGGGCAAAAAAATCAAGGTATTT. Its protein is CALWEVRELGKKIKVF.

Judged by abundance, this clone is hyperexpanded. The V gene is TRGV8, the J gene TRGJ1 or TRGJ2. Germline CDR1 is VENAVY and CDR2 is YDSYNSRV. After removal of 0 bases from V and 0 bases from J, the junction contained 2 bases not matched to a gene. The CDR3 is 14 amino acids. CDR3 DNA sequence: TGTGCCACCTGGGATAGGAAGAATTATTATAAGAAACTCTTT. This translates into CATWDRKNYYKKLF.

Written as DNA, the CDR3 is TGTGCCACCTGGAGGGCGAATTATTATAAGAAACTCTTT. Amino acid sequence: CATWRANYYKKLF. J is TRGJ1 or TRGJ2 and V is TRGV4. Here the J gene came from matching the DNA to germline, since TCRdb omits it. Germline V gives CDR1 EGSTGY, CDR2 YDSYTSSV. The V segment lost 6 bases and the J segment 0 bases; nucleotides outside the gene matches: 5. The CDR3 totals 13 residues.

This clone is categorized as large (0.1 to 1%). This likely reflects a read error, since a far larger clone is one base away. The genes are TRGV9 and TRGJP. Since TCRdb gives no J gene, matching the DNA to germline was used here to assign it. Germline assignment: CDR1 GITISATS and CDR2 ISYDGTV (reference sequence). The CDR3 has 16 residues. The CDR3 DNA reads TGTGCCTTGTGGGAGGTGCAAGGGTTGGGCAAAAAAATCAAGGTATTT. It specifies CALWEVQGLGKKIKVF.

In its sample, this clone was seen a few times. A read error likely explains this, since a far larger clone differs by one base. This sample also contains other DNA sequences that code for the same CDR3. The chain links TRGV9 to TRGJP. Matching the DNA to germline supplied the J gene, which TCRdb does not give. This CDR3 has 16 residues. Germline loops: CDR1 GITISATS, CDR2 ISYDGTV (reference sequence). V shed 4 bases and J 3 bases; nucleotides not matched to a gene: 3. In DNA, the CDR3 is TGTGCCTTGTGGGAAGTGCAAGAGTTGGGCAAAAAAATCAAGGTATTT. Its translation is CALWEVQELGKKIKVF.